This paragraph covers one TCR beta chain sequence. In this sample, this clone turned up a few times. Its binding antigen is unknown. Per-nucleotide qualities are absent, and no much larger clonotype sits a single base away. The cohort consisted of some 670 healthy bone marrow donors. Cohort members were all nominally healthy when sampled, although unrecorded immune exposures were likely present. The donor tested CMV seronegative, placing the donor among the roughly 350 seronegative members of the cohort. A peripheral blood sample was collected from each donor, and TCR beta sequencing was performed on peripheral blood mononuclear cells. Genomic DNA was extracted from the blood cell samples with the Qiagen DNeasy Blood Extraction Kit. This sample is part of a study of cytomegalovirus exposure and HLA in healthy donors (dated by TCRdb to 2017 to 2019). Turning to the overall study: According to an earlier analysis of 550 to 700 of the donors, about 180 million T cells yielded approximately 120 million unique TCR beta sequences and roughly 280 Gb of sequence data. Approximately 310 gigabases of sequencing data and roughly 90 million unique TCR sequences were included in an early release covering about 700 HLA-typed donors. The genetic ancestry cluster associated with self-reported Caucasian donors included about four fifths of the 350 to 500 genotyped donors. The study aimed to test whether signatures of past pathogen exposure could be identified by cataloging public T cell receptors. Using immunosequencing, the study profiled T cell repertoires from 640 or so subjects and related those repertoires to cytomegalovirus serostatus. Along with the approximately 650-subject first cohort, a separate validation cohort of over a hundred different subjects was used. High-throughput TCR immunosequencing, statistical association of individual TCRs with disease status, and machine learning were combined to predict cytomegalovirus infection status. In a later analysis, previously published TCR beta repertoires from 550 to 700 donors were re-analyzed and high-resolution HLA genotyping was added so that TCR occurrence patterns could be studied. In the later analysis, no new phenotypic data were used to find candidate immune exposures; instead, reliance was placed on TCR beta sequences and their occurrence across donors. To decide whether each TCR beta V gene segment behaved as functional or pseudogenic, an earlier analysis of approximately 600 of the donors relied on high-throughput TCR beta sequencing. Alongside the repertoire data, information on donor age, sex, ethnicity and CMV serostatus was compiled. In a later genetic analysis, genome-wide SNP genotypes for about three fifths of the 666 donors were used, and that subset was treated as a discovery cohort. All discovery cohort repertoires had been generated using a single sequencing platform. HLA typing covered class I and class II loci at four-digit resolution. The number of typed donors differed by locus: about 629-630 for A, B, C, DRB1 and DQB1; 522 for DQA1; 606 for DPA1; and about 450 for DPB1. Roughly 5 DR-DQ haplotypes were handled as single units for association and clustering, since linkage in the cohort was strong. Among several hundred genotyped donors of the cohort, an average of around 250,000 unique TCR beta nucleotide sequences was sequenced per donor, of which roughly 18% were non-productive.

Library preparation used the immunoSEQ multiplex PCR assay. For the multiplex PCR, a mixture combining 60 forward primers for TCR Vbeta segments and 13 reverse primers for TCR Jbeta segments was used. The CDR3 region of rearranged TCR beta genes was amplified from genomic DNA with a multiplex PCR assay. On the Illumina HiSeq System, the amplified TCR beta libraries were sequenced as 87-base-pair reads. The paper's processing steps were these. Across the 500 to 700 repertoires, a later analysis counted around 80 million unique TCR beta chains, about 10 million of which were shared by at least two donors. Raw reads were error-corrected and collapsed into unique sequences with a nearest-neighbor algorithm that merged closely related sequences to remove PCR and sequencing errors. To assign V, D and J gene segments, CDR3 sequences were aligned to IMGT reference sequences. For a sequence to be retained, at least a six-nucleotide match to both a V gene segment and a J gene segment was required. Rearrangements were classified as productive when the CDR3 lacked stop codons and remained in frame with V and J, and all other rearrangements were classified as non-productive. Following IMGT convention, CDR3 was defined as the stretch from the second conserved V-encoded cysteine up to the conserved J-encoded phenylalanine. The earlier analysis of 587 of the donors excluded sequences that lacked an unambiguous match to a single V gene segment. In an earlier analysis of a few hundred of the donors, V segments were called functional above 56.7% productive rearrangements and were called segregating when the between-donor standard deviation exceeded 5%. To diagnose cytomegalovirus status from the catalog of TCR beta chain sequences, a statistical classification framework was built. In a later analysis, TCR nucleotide sequences were compared against IMGT/GENE-DB human TR gene sequences so that V and J genes could be assigned. A later analysis assigned CDR3 sequences and most-parsimonious VDJ recombination scenarios with the TCRdist pipeline. A later analysis defined each TCR beta chain by its CDR3 amino acid sequence plus V-gene family, and excluded reads lacking a unique V-gene family. As a way to deal with suspected cross-contamination and a sequencing artifact, a later analysis dropped 592 nucleotide sequences that were highly shared and had low generation probability. In a later analysis, a clonal expansion index for each public chain was calculated from normalized within-repertoire ranks of inferred template counts. Generation probabilities in a later analysis came from a VDJ recombination model fitted to out-of-frame rearrangements, and those results were checked against IGoR. Hypergeometric tests were used in a later analysis to score TCR-TCR, TCR-HLA and TCR-CMV co-occurrence, with a repertoire-size bias correction applied to the TCR pairs. In a later analysis, false discovery rates were estimated by permuting HLA or CMV assignments 20 times. A later analysis grouped co-occurring TCRs with DBSCAN, adding TCRdist sequence similarity when clustering within HLA-allele-positive subsets. Repertoires with fewer than 30,000 or more than 120,000 public chains were left out of co-occurrence clustering, as were five repertoires with anomalous nucleotide sharing. TCRdb provides this immuneACCESS table in a form limited to in-frame rearrangements. Some clones are lacking; in checked studies, under half of them reflect an unresolved V gene, and why the rest are absent is not known. Clonal size and the V and J genes are those of that table, whereas D and trimming came from the DNA. Present in this sample are roughly 180,000 clones, roughly 79% of which were seen just once. About 1.3% of the sample goes to the ten largest clones.

Findings and caveats that apply to the study as a whole: The study gave a list of 150 to 200 TCR beta chains associated with cytomegalovirus. A later analysis reported that several top co-occurrence clusters appeared linked to parvovirus B19, influenza, CMV and Epstein-Barr virus. According to the authors, the approach could potentially be generalized to other disease states and immunological phenotypes. According to a later analysis, most CMV-associated TCR beta chains appeared to be HLA-restricted, and the HLA associations seemed to be driven largely by CMV exposure. Correlated functional status among segregating V segments might be attributable to linkage disequilibrium, but an unknown experimental factor could not be ruled out. Because the 87-base-pair reads could not distinguish some IMGT-functional V segments, including TRBV6-2 and TRBV6-3, those segments were excluded. HLA typing was unavailable for some donors at each locus, so association tests used only the typed subset. In a later analysis, the rate of TCR association differed among HLA loci, with DRB1 alleles having the most associated TCRs and HLA-C alleles having the fewest. Compared with the approximately 700-donor mean, donors in an Asian-associated ancestry cluster had fewer N-insertions in productive TCRs, according to a later genetic analysis. Compared with equally common non-associated chains, HLA-associated TCR beta chains in a later analysis were more clonally expanded and had lower generation probabilities. The cohort was sequenced for TCR beta chains only, and without alpha or paired-chain data the features that could be detected were limited. A further reported finding was that TCR beta sequences accurately predicted the HLA-A and HLA-B alleles for most subjects in the first cohort. V-gene and J-gene trimming of TCR beta chains was associated with a missense DCLRE1C variant in a later genetic analysis, and the association was replicated in an independent cohort. The sequencing pipeline was judged likely to have produced a cluster of highly shared sequence variants as a technical artifact. An earlier analysis of approximately 500 of the donors showed that most TCR beta V segments appeared in productive rearrangements either about 87% or about 30% of the time, which broadly matched IMGT annotations. Cytomegalovirus status was reported to be diagnosed by the classifier with high specificity and sensitivity in both the original and validation cohorts. When HLA alleles, especially DR and DQ, strongly co-occurred, TCR associations were difficult to assign to individual alleles. Because counts were too low, 15 to 20 rarely observed V segments, including chromosome 9 orphons, were left out of the earlier analysis of some 640 of the donors. Roughly uniform sequencing depth across donors was assumed in presence/absence analyses, although this assumption may not hold. Immune exposure information for the cohort was limited to CMV serostatus. At a false discovery rate of 0.05, a later analysis linked 16,951 TCR beta sequences to specific HLA alleles. While some public TCRs were present in many individuals, most TCR sequences turned up only very rarely across donors. A few of the identified cytomegalovirus-associated TCR beta chains were confirmed in vitro to be specific for cytomegalovirus antigens.

The cysteine opens and the phenylalanine closes a CDR3 of 13 amino acids. Of all the DNA, just the CDR3 is kept, 39 bases in frame from base 1. CDR1 and CDR2 are drawn from the germline V gene (reference sequence): MNHNY, SVGAGI. At the junction V is shortened by 0 bases and J by 11 bases, with 10 bases in between. The sample comprised PBMCs. The chain joins TRBV6-6 to TRBJ1-4; TRBD1 might be the D gene, on 5 matching bases. This TCR derives from a young man in good health and CMV-seronegative. The nucleotides are TGTGCCAGCAGTTACTCGGCAGGGCAGAAACTGTTTTTT. It encodes CASSYSAGQKLFF.